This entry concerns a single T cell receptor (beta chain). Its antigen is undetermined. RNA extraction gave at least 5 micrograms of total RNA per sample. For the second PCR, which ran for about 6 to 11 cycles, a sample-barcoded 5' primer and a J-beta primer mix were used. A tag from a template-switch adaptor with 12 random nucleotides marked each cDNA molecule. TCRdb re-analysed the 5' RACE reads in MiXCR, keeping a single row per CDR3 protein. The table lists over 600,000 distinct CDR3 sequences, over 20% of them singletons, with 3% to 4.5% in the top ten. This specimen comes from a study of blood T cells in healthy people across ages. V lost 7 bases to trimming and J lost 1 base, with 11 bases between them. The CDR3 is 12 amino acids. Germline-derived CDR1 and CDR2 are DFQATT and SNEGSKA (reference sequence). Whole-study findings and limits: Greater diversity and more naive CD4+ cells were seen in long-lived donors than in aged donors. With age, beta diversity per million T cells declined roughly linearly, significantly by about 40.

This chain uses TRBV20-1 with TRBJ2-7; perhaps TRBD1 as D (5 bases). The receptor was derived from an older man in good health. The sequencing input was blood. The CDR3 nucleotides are TGCAGTGTAAGGGGCGCATCCTACGAGCAGTACTTC. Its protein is CSVRGASYEQYF.